The sequence of this T cell receptor beta chain was determined in a study of cytomegalovirus exposure and HLA in healthy donors. The V end was cut by 3 bases, the J end by 4 bases, with 15 bases between. The CDR3 is made up of 15 amino acids. The germline CDR1 and CDR2 sequences are SGHAT and FQNNGV. PCR employed 60 Vbeta and 13 Jbeta primers. The table came from immunoSEQ multiplex PCR; TCRdb's copy has only in-frame clones and leaves some out. The top ten hold about 2.6% of the sample, which has 200,000 or so clones, 75% to 90% seen once. The rearrangement uses TRBV11-2 and TRBJ2-5, with no clear D. Specimen: PBMCs. This receptor was obtained from a woman in her fifties or sixties in good health and CMV-seropositive. CDR3 amino acids: CASSFGDRLLETQYF. CDR3 sequence (DNA): TGTGCCAGCAGCTTCGGAGATCGACTCTTAGAGACCCAGTACTTC.